This TCR beta chain appears in the sequencing data of a study of blood T cell repertoires in COVID-19 (dated by TCRdb to 2020 to 2022). In terms of the full investigation: Collaborator samples came from the United States, Italy and Spain and covered acute and convalescent phases of COVID-19. A freely available public database, intended as a resource for researchers studying the immune response to SARS-CoV-2, is where the repertoires were released. The samples were drawn from two sources: the first 160 participants of the ongoing ImmuneRACE study, and 1,000 to 1,500 subjects contributed by 6 global collaborators. Subjects who had been exposed to COVID-19, were actively infected with it, or had recovered from it provided the deeply sampled blood TCRbeta repertoires that made up the dataset. The prospective study material was composed of cDNA or gDNA derived from T cells, B-cell-depleted T cells, or PBMCs. Where available, HLA class I and class II types were taken from metadata supplied by the sample provider and were not determined by assay-based typing. Sample metadata almost always included a de-identified subject ID, COVID-19 status, age in years and sex.

The investigation overall reported the following: Clinical and demographic metadata were provided uncurated, with the amount varying by source and participant.

TCRbeta CDR3 regions were amplified from genomic DNA by means of the immunoSEQ Assay, a bias-controlled multiplex PCR. Turning to the authors' computational methods: The number of nucleated cells in each sample was estimated by amplification of reference gene primers within the assay. To quantify the absolute abundance of each unique TCRbeta CDR3 rearrangement, sequence reads were collapsed and filtered. Productive Simpson clonality was computed per sample as the square root of Simpson's diversity index over productive rearrangements. What TCRdb holds here is the immuneACCESS table cut down to in-frame rearrangements. Part of the clones is not present; checked against another copy, under half of the missing clones reflect an unresolved V gene, and the others are unexplained. That table supplies the V and J calls and clone size; D and trimming were determined from the DNA. Counted in this sample were about 200,000 clones; more than 80% of them appeared once. The ten largest clones represent roughly a tenth of the sample.

Germline trimming amounts to 5 bases on V and 2 bases on J, with 18 as the count of junction bases outside the gene matches. CDR1 SQVTM and CDR2 ANQGSEA are derived from the germline V gene. Taken from cysteine to phenylalanine, the CDR3 has 18 residues. CDR3 DNA only is kept here, 54 bases in frame from base 1. Whole blood was collected in K2EDTA tubes by collaborating institutions according to the institutions' own protocols. Collaborator samples were shipped for TCRbeta analysis as frozen whole blood, isolated PBMCs, or DNA extracted from either sample type. As concerns this clone: The target of this receptor is not known. Within one base of it there is no much larger clone, and no base qualities were kept.

The sequence is built from TRBV29-1 and TRBJ2-5, with TRBD2 identical over 9 junction bases. The source material was peripheral blood. The source is a woman older than 75 with acute or convalescent COVID-19. The CDR3 here reads CSVQRGGSRLAAQETQYF. The nucleotides read TGCAGCGTTCAAAGGGGCGGATCGAGACTAGCGGCACAAGAGACCCAGTACTTC. Beyond the CDR3, the reference TRBV29-1 and TRBJ2-5 genes provide the residues; the full variable domain reads: SAVISQKPSRDICQRGTSLTIQCQVDSQVTMMFWYRQQPGQSLTLIATANQGSEATYESGFVIDKFPISRPNLTFSTLTVSNMSPEDSSIYLCSVQRGGSRLAAQETQYFGPGTRLLVL.